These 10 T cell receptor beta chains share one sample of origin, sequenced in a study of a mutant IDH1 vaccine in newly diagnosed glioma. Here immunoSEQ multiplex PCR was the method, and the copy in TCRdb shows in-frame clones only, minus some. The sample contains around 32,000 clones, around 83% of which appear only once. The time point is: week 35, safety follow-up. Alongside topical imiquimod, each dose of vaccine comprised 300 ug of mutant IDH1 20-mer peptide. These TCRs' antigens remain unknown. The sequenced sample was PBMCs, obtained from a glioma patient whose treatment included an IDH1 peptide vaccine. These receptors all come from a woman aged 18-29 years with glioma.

CDR3 in amino acids: CASSKMRSLEGANIQYF. As DNA, the CDR3 is TGTGCCAGCAGCAAAATGAGGTCTCTGGAGGGGGCAAACATTCAGTACTTC. This rearrangement joins TRBV21-1 to TRBJ2-4; the table's D call, TRBD1, was not checked against the DNA. TRBV21-1 is flagged as a pseudogene. The CDR3 covers 17 residues.

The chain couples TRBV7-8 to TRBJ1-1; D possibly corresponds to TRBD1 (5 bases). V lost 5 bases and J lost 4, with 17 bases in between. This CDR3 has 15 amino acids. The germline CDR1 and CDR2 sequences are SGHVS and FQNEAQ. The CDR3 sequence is CASSPTPRQSTEAFF. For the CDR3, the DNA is TGTGCCAGCAGCCCGACTCCTAGACAGAGCACTGAAGCTTTCTTT.

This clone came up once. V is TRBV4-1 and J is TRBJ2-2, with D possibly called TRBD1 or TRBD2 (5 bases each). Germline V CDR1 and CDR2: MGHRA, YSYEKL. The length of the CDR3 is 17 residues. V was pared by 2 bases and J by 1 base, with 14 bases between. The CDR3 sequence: CASSQPPGPMNTGELFF. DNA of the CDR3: TGCGCCAGCAGCCAACCCCCGGGACCGATGAACACCGGGGAGCTGTTTTTT.

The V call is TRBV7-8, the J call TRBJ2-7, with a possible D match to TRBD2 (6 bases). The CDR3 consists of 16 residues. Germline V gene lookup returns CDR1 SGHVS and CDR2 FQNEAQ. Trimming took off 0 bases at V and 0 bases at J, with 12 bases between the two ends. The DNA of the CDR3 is TGTGCCAGCAGCTTAGCGGGGGGACCCTCCTCCTACGAGCAGTACTTC. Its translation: CASSLAGGPSSYEQYF.

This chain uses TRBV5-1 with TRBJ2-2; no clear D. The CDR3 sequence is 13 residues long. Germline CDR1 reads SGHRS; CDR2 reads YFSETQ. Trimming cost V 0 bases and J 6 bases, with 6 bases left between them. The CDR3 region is CASSLDGSGELFF. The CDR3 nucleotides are TGCGCCAGCAGCTTGGACGGGTCCGGGGAGCTGTTTTTT.

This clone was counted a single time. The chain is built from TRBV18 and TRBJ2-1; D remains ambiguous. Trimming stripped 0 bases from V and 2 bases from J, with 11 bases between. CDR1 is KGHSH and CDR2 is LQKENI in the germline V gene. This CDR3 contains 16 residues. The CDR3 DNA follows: TGTGCCAGCTCACCACCATTCGGGCCTGCCTACAATGAGCAGTTCTTC. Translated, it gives CASSPPFGPAYNEQFF. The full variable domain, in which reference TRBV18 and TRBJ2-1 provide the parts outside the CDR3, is NAGVMQNPRHLVRRRGQEARLRCSPMKGHSHVYWYRQLPEEGLKFMVYLQKENIIDESGMPKERFSAEFPKEGPSILRIQQVVRGDSAAYFCASSPPFGPAYNEQFFGPGTRLTVL.

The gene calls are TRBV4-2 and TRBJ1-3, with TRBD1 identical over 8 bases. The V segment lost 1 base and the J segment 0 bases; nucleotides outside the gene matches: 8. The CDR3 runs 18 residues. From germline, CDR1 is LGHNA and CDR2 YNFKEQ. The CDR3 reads CASSQVLGQGNSGNTIYF. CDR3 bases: TGTGCCAGCAGCCAAGTTTTAGGACAGGGAAACTCTGGAAACACCATATATTTT.

CDR3 loop: CASSEGGGLNTIYF. As DNA, the CDR3 is TGTGCCAGCAGTGAAGGAGGGGGGTTAAACACCATATATTTT. The rearrangement uses TRBV6-1 and TRBJ1-3, with a tentative D call TRBD1 (6 bases). V lost 1 base to trimming and J lost 6 bases, with 10 bases between them. Germline V CDR1 and CDR2: MNHNS, SASEGT. The CDR3 runs to 14 residues.

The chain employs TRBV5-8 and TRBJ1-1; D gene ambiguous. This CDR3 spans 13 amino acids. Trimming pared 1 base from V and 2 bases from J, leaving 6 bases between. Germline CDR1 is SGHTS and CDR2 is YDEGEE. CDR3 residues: CASSLTENTEAFF. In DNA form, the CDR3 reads TGTGCCAGCAGCTTGACGGAAAACACTGAAGCTTTCTTT.

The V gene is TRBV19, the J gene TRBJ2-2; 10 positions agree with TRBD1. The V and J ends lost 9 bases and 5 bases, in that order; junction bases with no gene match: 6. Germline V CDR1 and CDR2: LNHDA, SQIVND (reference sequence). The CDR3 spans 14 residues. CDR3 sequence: CASRQGALTGELFF. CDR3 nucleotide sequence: TGTGCCAGCAGACAGGGGGCGCTGACCGGGGAGCTGTTTTTT.